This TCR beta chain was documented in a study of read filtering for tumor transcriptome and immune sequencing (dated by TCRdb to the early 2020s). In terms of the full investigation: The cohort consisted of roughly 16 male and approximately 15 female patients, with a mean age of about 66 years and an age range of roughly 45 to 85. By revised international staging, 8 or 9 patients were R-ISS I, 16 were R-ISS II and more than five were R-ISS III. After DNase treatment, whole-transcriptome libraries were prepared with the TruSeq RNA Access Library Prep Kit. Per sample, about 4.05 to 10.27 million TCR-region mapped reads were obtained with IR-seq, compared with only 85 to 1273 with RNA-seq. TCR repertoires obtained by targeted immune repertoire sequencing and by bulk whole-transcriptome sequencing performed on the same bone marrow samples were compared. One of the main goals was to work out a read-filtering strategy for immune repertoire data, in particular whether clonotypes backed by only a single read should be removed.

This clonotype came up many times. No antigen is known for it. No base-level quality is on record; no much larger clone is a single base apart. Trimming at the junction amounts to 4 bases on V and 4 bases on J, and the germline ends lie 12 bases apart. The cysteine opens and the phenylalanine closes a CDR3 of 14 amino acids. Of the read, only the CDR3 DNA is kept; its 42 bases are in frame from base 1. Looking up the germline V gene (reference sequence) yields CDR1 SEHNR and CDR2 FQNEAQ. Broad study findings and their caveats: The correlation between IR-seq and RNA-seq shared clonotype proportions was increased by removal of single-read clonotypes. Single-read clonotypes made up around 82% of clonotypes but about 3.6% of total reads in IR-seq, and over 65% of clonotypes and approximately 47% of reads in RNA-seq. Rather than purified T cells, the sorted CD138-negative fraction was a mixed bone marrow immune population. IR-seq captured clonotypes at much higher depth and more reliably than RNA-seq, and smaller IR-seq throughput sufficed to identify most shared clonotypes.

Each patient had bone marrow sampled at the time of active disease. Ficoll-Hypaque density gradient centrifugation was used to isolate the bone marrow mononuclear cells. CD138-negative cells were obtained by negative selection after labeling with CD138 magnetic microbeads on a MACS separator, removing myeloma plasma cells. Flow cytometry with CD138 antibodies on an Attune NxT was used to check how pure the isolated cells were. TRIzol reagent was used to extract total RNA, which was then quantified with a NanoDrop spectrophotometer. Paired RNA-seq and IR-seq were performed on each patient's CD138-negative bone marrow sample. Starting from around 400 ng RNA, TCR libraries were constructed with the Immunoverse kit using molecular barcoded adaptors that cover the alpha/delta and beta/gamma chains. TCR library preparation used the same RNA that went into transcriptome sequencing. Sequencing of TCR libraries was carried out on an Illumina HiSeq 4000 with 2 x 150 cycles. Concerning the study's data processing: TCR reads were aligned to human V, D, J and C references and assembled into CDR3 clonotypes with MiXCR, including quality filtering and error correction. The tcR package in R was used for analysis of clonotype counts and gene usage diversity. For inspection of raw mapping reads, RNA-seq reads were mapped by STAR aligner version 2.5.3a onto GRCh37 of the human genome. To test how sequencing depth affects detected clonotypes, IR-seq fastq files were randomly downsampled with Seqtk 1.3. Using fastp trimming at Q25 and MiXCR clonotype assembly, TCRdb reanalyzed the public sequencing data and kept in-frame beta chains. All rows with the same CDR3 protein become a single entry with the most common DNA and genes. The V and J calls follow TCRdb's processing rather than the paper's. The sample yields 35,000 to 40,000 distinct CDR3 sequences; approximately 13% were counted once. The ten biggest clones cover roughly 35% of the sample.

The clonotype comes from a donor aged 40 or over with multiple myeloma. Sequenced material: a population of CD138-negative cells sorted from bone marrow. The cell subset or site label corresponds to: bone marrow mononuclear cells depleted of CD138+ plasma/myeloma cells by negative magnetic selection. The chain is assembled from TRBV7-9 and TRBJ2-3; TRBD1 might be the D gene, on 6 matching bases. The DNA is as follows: TGTGCCAGCAGCTGGTCTACAGGGTCAGATACGCAGTATTTT. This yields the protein CASSWSTGSDTQYF.